The T cell receptor beta chain described here comes from a study of CD8+CD57+ T cells in acquired aplastic anemia. Study background: Quantities of DNA derived from sorted CD4+ and CD8+ cells averaged approximately 3 ug.

On this clonotype itself: Its matching antigen is unknown.

Template material for TCR beta VDJ and CDR3 profiling consisted of genomic DNA. TCRdb re-analysed the reads in MiXCR, keeping a single row per CDR3 protein. This table holds some 290,000 distinct CDR3 sequences, roughly half found once. Findings of the study overall: Overlapping CD8+ CDR3 repertoires of patients and controls contained under 35 shared sequences.

The CDR3 is 12 residues long. J lost 12 bases, V lost 8 bases, and 11 bases had no gene match. Looked up from germline, CDR1 is SNHLY and CDR2 is FYNNEI. The chain uses TRBV2 and TRBJ2-7; TRBD2 matches at 9 bases. Source material: sorted CD4+, CD8+, or CD8+CD57+ T cells (not recorded which) from PBMCs. The TCR sequence derives from a human donor with severe aplastic anemia or a healthy control (not recorded which). In DNA, the CDR3 is TGTGCCAGCGATCTAGCGGGGAGGGTAGGGTACTTC. Translating it yields CASDLAGRVGYF.